This section outlines one T cell receptor (beta chain) sequence together with its context. Its antigen remains unknown. TCR beta sequences were obtained from blood CD8+ and CD4+ T cells. Through negative isolation, CD4+ and CD8+ T cells were obtained, while TEMRA cells were enriched using FACS. The sample originates from a study of CD8 T cells in Susac syndrome. Study conclusions and caveats: The study admitted that it had a relatively small number of individuals in its TCR sequencing and HLA analysis.

Between the trimmed V and J ends, which lost 0 bases and 5 bases, there was a span of 8 bases. Germline V lookup: CDR1 SGHRS, CDR2 YFSETQ. The CDR3 length is 14 residues. Random hexamers primed reverse transcription of roughly 0.5 to 1 ug RNA. Multiplex immunoSEQ PCR targeted 54 Vbeta and 13 Jbeta TCR beta segments. TCRdb called the immunoSEQ multiplex PCR reads again in MiXCR, with one record for every CDR3 protein. The sample records about 120,000 distinct CDR3 sequences, 80% to 95% being singletons. This receptor was identified in a human donor in good health. This chain connects TRBV5-1 to TRBJ2-2, with unresolved D. Sequencing input: CD4+ T cells from PBMCs. CDR3 nucleotides: TGCGCCAGCAGCTTGGACGTGTATACCGGGGAGCTGTTTTTT. This sequence encodes CASSLDVYTGELFF.